This is a list of T cell receptor beta chains from one sample in a study of memory CD4+ T cells and cytomegalovirus serostatus. Sequenced by immunoSEQ multiplex PCR; TCRdb stores in-frame clones only, minus some. Among some 52,000 clones, about three quarters were seen once, and the ten largest hold under 1.5%. Sequenced material: memory CD4+ T cells from blood. These receptors were taken from an adult in good health and CMV-seropositive. CDR3s include the opening cysteine and the closing phenylalanine or tryptophan. D genes are given only for firm matches. A clone size is listed for some rows: how often the clone was seen (once, few, many), or a class if it is expanded.

j_call | v_call | clone_size | d_call | cdr3_aa | cdr3_nt
TRBJ2-3 | TRBV6-5 | few | . | CASSYNSDSTDTQYF | TGTGCCAGCAGTTACAATAGCGATAGCACAGATACGCAGTATTTT
TRBJ2-5 | TRBV2 | . | . | CASSEEGPQETQYF | TGTGCCAGCAGTGAAGAAGGGCCCCAAGAGACCCAGTACTTC
TRBJ1-6 | TRBV6-1 | . | . | CASTRVGNNSPLHF | TGTGCCAGCACCAGGGTGGGTAATAATTCACCCCTCCACTTT
TRBJ2-2 | TRBV30 | few | . | CAWKRGTNTGELFF | TGTGCCTGGAAAAGGGGGACCAACACCGGGGAGCTGTTTTTT
TRBJ2-5 | TRBV27 | . | TRBD2 | CASSLSPSGRRETQYF | TGTGCCAGCAGTTTATCACCTAGCGGGAGACGAGAGACCCAGTACTTC
TRBJ2-7 | TRBV6-5 | . | . | CASRLQGKGGEQYF | TGTGCCAGCAGACTACAGGGGAAGGGAGGCGAGCAGTACTTC
TRBJ2-5 | TRBV27 | few | TRBD2 | CASTSAGGPLETQYF | TGTGCCAGCACCTCAGCGGGAGGGCCTTTAGAGACCCAGTACTTC
TRBJ2-7 | TRBV21-1 | . | . | CASSKLAGGEDEQYF | TGTGCCAGCAGCAAACTAGCGGGAGGAGAGGACGAGCAGTACTTC
TRBJ2-2 | TRBV14 | . | . | CASSPGRFPVNTGELFF | TGTGCCAGCAGCCCGGGACGGTTCCCCGTAAACACCGGGGAGCTGTTTTTT
TRBJ2-4 | TRBV5-8 | . | TRBD1 | CASTAFGQGAFVENIQYF | TGTGCCAGCACCGCCTTCGGACAGGGGGCCTTTGTTGAAAACATTCAGTACTTC
TRBJ1-1 | TRBV5-1 | . | TRBD1 | CASSSGQERNTEAFF | TGCGCCAGCAGCTCCGGACAGGAGAGGAACACTGAAGCTTTCTTT
TRBJ1-5 | TRBV28 | . | . | CASSWGAPPNQPQHF | TGTGCCAGCAGTTGGGGGGCTCCCCCCAATCAGCCCCAGCATTTT
TRBJ1-1 | TRBV6-1 | . | . | CASSGRLNTEAFF | TGTGCCAGCAGTGGCCGGTTGAACACTGAAGCTTTCTTT
TRBJ2-7 | TRBV27 | . | . | CATHRGGEQYF | TGTGCCACCCACCGAGGGGGCGAGCAGTACTTC
TRBJ2-7 | TRBV7-8 | once | TRBD1 | CASSFGFPDRTYEQYF | TGTGCCAGCAGCTTCGGGTTTCCGGACAGGACCTACGAGCAGTACTTC
TRBJ1-2 | TRBV28 | . | . | CASSGGYGYTF | TGTGCCAGCAGTGGAGGCTATGGCTACACCTTC
TRBJ1-1 | TRBV28 | . | . | CASSSPAVATEAFF | TGTGCCAGCAGTTCTCCGGCAGTAGCCACTGAAGCTTTCTTT
TRBJ1-5 | TRBV21-1 | . | . | CASSPRGERGNQPQHF | TGTGCCAGCAGCCCTCGAGGGGAGCGGGGCAATCAGCCCCAGCATTTT
TRBJ1-2 | TRBV2 | . | . | CASSRAQPGTLGYTF | TGTGCCAGCAGTCGGGCACAACCAGGAACCCTTGGCTACACCTTC
TRBJ1-1 | TRBV19 | . | TRBD1 | CASRGQGPGAFF | TGTGCCAGCAGAGGACAGGGACCCGGAGCTTTCTTT
TRBJ2-1 | TRBV18 | . | TRBD2 | CASSPSLAESSYNEQFF | TGTGCCAGCTCACCAAGCCTAGCGGAAAGCTCCTACAATGAGCAGTTCTTC
TRBJ2-7 | TRBV7-2 | . | . | CASSRVGTYEQYF | TGTGCCAGCAGCAGGGTGGGGACCTACGAGCAGTACTTC
TRBJ2-7 | TRBV7-9 | . | TRBD2 | CASSLAGTSGQYF | TGTGCCAGCAGCTTAGCCGGGACTAGCGGTCAGTACTTC
TRBJ2-3 | TRBV27 | . | TRBD2 | CASLFRATSGGTTDTQYF | TGTGCCAGCCTTTTCCGCGCTACTAGCGGGGGGACCACAGATACGCAGTATTTT
TRBJ2-2 | TRBV6-1 | . | . | CASRGPVVNTGELFF | TGTGCCAGCAGGGGTCCAGTCGTGAACACCGGGGAGCTGTTTTTT
TRBJ2-1 | TRBV10-3 | . | . | CAIRGLGTYNEQFF | TGTGCCATCAGGGGACTGGGAACCTACAATGAGCAGTTCTTC
TRBJ1-2 | TRBV29-1 | . | . | CSVEKGSGYTF | TGCAGCGTTGAAAAAGGGTCGGGCTACACCTTC
TRBJ2-7 | TRBV15 | . | . | CATSRDNPREDEQYF | TGTGCCACCAGCAGAGATAACCCGCGGGAAGACGAGCAGTACTTC
TRBJ1-2 | TRBV2 | once | TRBD1 | CASSQNAGGYGYTF | TGTGCCAGCAGTCAAAATGCAGGGGGCTATGGCTACACCTTC